This T cell receptor beta chain was profiled in a study of blood T cells in healthy people across ages. The germline gives CDR1 DFQATT, CDR2 SNEGSKA (reference sequence). Between the trimmed V and J ends, which lost 0 bases and 8 bases, there was a span of 8 bases. CDR3 length: 12 amino acids. Each individual donor underwent a draw of approximately 10 milliliters of peripheral blood. Alongside a J-beta primer mix, a sample-barcoded 5' primer served in a second PCR lasting roughly 7 to 11 cycles. TCRdb passed the 5' RACE reads through MiXCR, listing each CDR3 protein once. The sample has over a million distinct CDR3 sequences, approximately 25% seen once. These data are also associated with another study on T cells of mothers and their children. That paper adds: The study obtained over 8 million TCR beta CDR3 reads per mother and some 3 million per child. Persisting microchimeric T cell clones went undetected.

The clonotype was recovered from a girl aged 2 to 10 in good health. The chain employs TRBV20-1 and TRBJ2-4; D ambiguous. The sample taken for sequencing was blood. The CDR3: CSARDRKDIQYF. The CDR3 nucleotides are TGCAGTGCTAGAGATCGGAAGGACATTCAGTACTTC.